The T cell receptor beta chain described here comes from a study of blood T cells in healthy people across ages. On the study more broadly: Using template switching, researchers captured about one barcoded beta molecule for each two T cells.

V was clipped by 8 bases and J by 6 bases, with 16 bases between them. CDR1 SNHLY and CDR2 FYNNEI come from the germline V gene. CDR3 length: 13 residues. The authors ran a second PCR of 7 to 11 cycles using a sample-barcoded 5' primer and a J-beta primer mix. A single record per CDR3 protein comes from TCRdb applying MiXCR to the 5' RACE reads. This table holds about 1.7 million distinct CDR3 sequences, 28% found once. Study-wide results and caveats: Roughly linearly, TCR beta diversity per million T cells fell as age increased.

Note on this clonotype: Its target is not known.

Sequenced input: blood. This TCR derives from a woman aged 25 to 39 in good health. The J gene is TRBJ2-5, the V gene TRBV2; unclear D gene. This CDR3 is CASLRTHRKTQYF. The CDR3 bases are TGTGCCAGCCTCCGGACCCATCGGAAGACCCAGTACTTC. Combining the CDR3 with reference TRBV2 and TRBJ2-5 gives the whole variable domain EPEVTQTPSHQVTQMGQEVILRCVPISNHLYFYWYRQILGQKVEFLVSFYNNEISEKSEIFDDQFSVERPDGSNFTLKIRSTKLEDSAMYFCASLRTHRKTQYFGPGTRLLVL.